This paragraph covers one TCR beta chain sequence. This sample is drawn from a study of blood T cell repertoires in COVID-19. This CDR3 spans 15 amino acids. The germline gives CDR1 SGHDN, CDR2 FVKESK. The V end lost 5 bases, the J end lost 4 bases, and 18 bases lay between the germline ends. This table comes from immunoSEQ multiplex PCR, and its TCRdb copy is limited to in-frame clones, with some not included. The repertoire includes 220,000 or so clones, 84% of them detected once, and about 20% sits in the top ten. The gene calls are TRBV14 and TRBJ2-7; possibly TRBD2 for D (7 bases). This sequence originates from a man in his thirties or forties with active or convalescent COVID-19. Sequenced material: peripheral blood. The CDR3 sequence: CASSLPGGQGYEQYF. Written as DNA, the CDR3 is TGTGCCAGCAGCTTGCCGGGGGGCCAGGGATACGAGCAGTACTTC.